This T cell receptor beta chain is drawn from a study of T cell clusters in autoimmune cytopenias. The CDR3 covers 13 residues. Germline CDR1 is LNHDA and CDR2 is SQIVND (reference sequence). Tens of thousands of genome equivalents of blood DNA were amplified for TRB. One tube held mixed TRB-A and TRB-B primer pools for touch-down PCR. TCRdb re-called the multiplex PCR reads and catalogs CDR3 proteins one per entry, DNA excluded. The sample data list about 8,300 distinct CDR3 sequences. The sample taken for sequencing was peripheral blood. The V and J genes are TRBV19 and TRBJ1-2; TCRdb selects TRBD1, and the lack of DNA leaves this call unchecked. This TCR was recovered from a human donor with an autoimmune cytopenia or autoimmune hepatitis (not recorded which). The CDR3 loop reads CASREGQIYGYTF.